These 8 T cell receptor beta chains share one sample of origin, sequenced in a study of Graves' ophthalmopathy and Graves' hyperthyroidism. Scientists amplified the TCR beta CDR3 regions from RNA transcripts. A first-round RT-PCR used HTBI primers, followed by a second-round multiplex PCR. TCRdb re-called the multiplex PCR reads with MiXCR, one entry per CDR3 protein. The sample records about 620,000 distinct CDR3 sequences, 22% being singletons. Source material: peripheral blood. The receptors come from a woman under 30 with stable Graves' hyperthyroidism. Some clones in this sample may be carry-over from other donors' samples.

In its sample, this clonotype was seen a few times. The V gene is TRBV30, the J gene TRBJ2-2, with 9 bases matching TRBD1. Germline trimming cut 2 bases from V and 4 bases from J; bases unmatched to any gene: 8. This CDR3 region has 16 residues. The V gene's germline CDR1 is GTSNPN and CDR2 SVGIG (reference sequence). CDR3 nucleotides: TGTGCCTGGAGTCGACGGGACAGGGTAGCCACCGGGGAGCTGTTTTTT. The encoded protein is CAWSRRDRVATGELFF.

This clonotype has ten or more counts. The chain combines TRBV12-3 or TRBV12-4 with TRBJ2-2; D gene unclear. The V end lost 3 bases, the J end lost 2 bases, and 10 bases lay between the germline ends. The CDR3 sequence is 15 residues long. The CDR3, as DNA: TGTGCCAGCAGTTTCGGTCAGATAAACACCGGGGAGCTGTTTTTT. Translated: CASSFGQINTGELFF.

Details on this clonotype: This clone may be a read error of a much larger clone one base away. The genes are TRBV28 and TRBJ1-1; D unresolved. This CDR3 contains 13 residues. Germline V gene data show CDR1 as MDHEN and CDR2 as SYDVKM. CDR3 sequence: CATSLPAKAEAFF. As DNA, the CDR3 is TGTGCCACCAGTTTACCCGCTAAGGCTGAAGCTTTCTTT. Together with reference TRBV28 and TRBJ1-1, the CDR3 gives the full variable domain: DVKVTQSSRYLVKRTGEKVFLECVQDMDHENMFWYRQDPGLGLRLIYFSYDVKMKEKGDIPEGYSVSREKKERFSLILESASTNQTSMYLCATSLPAKAEAFFGQGTRLTVV.

About this clonotype: One base away lies a much larger clone, so this may be a sequencing read error. This chain uses TRBV3-1 with TRBJ1-1; 9 bases fit TRBD1. Germline V gene data show CDR1 as LGHDT and CDR2 as YNNKEL (reference sequence). This CDR3 has 15 amino acids. The CDR3 DNA is TGTGTCAGCAGCCAATTGGACAGGGGTCACACTGAAGCTTTCTTT. It encodes CVSSQLDRGHTEAFF.

This rearrangement joins TRBV18 to TRBJ2-7; TRBD1 is a possible D gene (6 bases). Germline-derived CDR1 and CDR2 are KGHSH and LQKENI. Trimming removed 0 bases from V and 4 bases from J, with 10 bases in between. The CDR3 has 14 residues. This CDR3 reads CASSPPTGPYEQYF. In DNA form, the CDR3 reads TGTGCCAGCTCACCACCGACAGGACCTTACGAGCAGTACTTC.

V gene TRBV15 combines with J gene TRBJ1-1; D uncertain. The CDR3 is made up of 13 amino acids. The germline V gene has CDR1 LNHNV and CDR2 YYDKDF (reference sequence). V was cut by 1 base and J by 2 bases, with 5 bases left in between. CDR3 in amino acids: CATSRVDNTEAFF. CDR3 in DNA: TGTGCCACCAGCAGAGTGGACAACACTGAAGCTTTCTTT. The whole variable domain, filled in from reference TRBV15 and TRBJ1-1, reads DAMVIQNPRYQVTQFGKPVTLSCSQTLNHNVMYWYQQKSSQAPKLLFHYYDKDFNNEADTPDNFQSRRPNTSFCFLDIRSPGLGDTAMYLCATSRVDNTEAFFGQGTRLTVV.

Many counts were recorded for this clonotype. This chain uses TRBV11-2 with TRBJ2-5; D is uncertain. Between the trimmed V and J ends, which lost 6 bases and 0 bases, there was a span of 11 bases. The V gene's germline CDR1 is SGHAT and CDR2 FQNNGV. The CDR3 has 14 amino acids. CDR3 bases: TGTGCCAGCAGTCTCATATGGGACCAAGAGACCCAGTACTTC. Amino acid sequence: CASSLIWDQETQYF.

This clonotype was detected many times. This chain links TRBV7-6 with TRBJ1-2; possibly TRBD1 for D (5 bases). CDR1 and CDR2 from the germline V gene are SGHVS and FNYEAQ. Trimming shortened V by 2 bases and J by 7 bases, and 11 bases separated the two germline ends. The CDR3 loop spans 13 amino acids. The CDR3 DNA sequence: TGTGCCAGCAGCTTACCGCAGGGTCGTGGCTACACCTTC. Translating gives CASSLPQGRGYTF.